This T cell receptor beta chain was found in a study of cytomegalovirus exposure and HLA in healthy donors. Whole-study findings and limits: Under in vitro conditions, a few CMV-associated chains were confirmed as specific for CMV antigens. In a later analysis, first-cohort TCR clusters were found to tend to co-occur in the 130 or so validation repertoires. The classifier reportedly diagnosed cytomegalovirus status with high sensitivity and specificity. The study designated 160 or so TCR beta chains cytomegalovirus-associated.

A single count supports this clone. No antigen is known for it. Only in-frame clones appear in the TCRdb table, and some are missing; sequencing was by immunoSEQ multiplex PCR. Among a few hundred thousand clones listed, around four fifths were seen once. The germline CDR1 and CDR2 sequences are SGHAT and FQNNGV. V lost 4 bases, J lost 5 bases, and 10 bases stayed unmatched. The CDR3 sequence is 15 residues long. This TCR came from a woman in her thirties in good health and CMV-seropositive. Source material: PBMCs. The chain has TRBV11-2 and TRBJ2-7, with TRBD1 matching 8 bases. The CDR3 is CASSSTGANRDEQYF. In DNA form, the CDR3 reads TGTGCCAGCAGCTCGACAGGGGCAAATCGCGACGAGCAGTACTTC.